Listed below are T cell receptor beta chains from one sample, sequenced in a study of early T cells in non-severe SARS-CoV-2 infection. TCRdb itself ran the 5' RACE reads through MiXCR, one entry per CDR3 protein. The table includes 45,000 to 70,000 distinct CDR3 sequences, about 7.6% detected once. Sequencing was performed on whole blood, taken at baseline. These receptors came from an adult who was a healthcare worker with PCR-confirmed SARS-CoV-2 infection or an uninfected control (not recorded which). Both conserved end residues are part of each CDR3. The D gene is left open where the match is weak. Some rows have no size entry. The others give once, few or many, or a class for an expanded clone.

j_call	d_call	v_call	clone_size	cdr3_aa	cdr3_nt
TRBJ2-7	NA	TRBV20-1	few	CSATGPTSIHTYEQYF	TGCAGTGCTACGGGCCCGACAAGCATCCACACTTACGAGCAGTACTTC
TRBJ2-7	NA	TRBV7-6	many	CASSPIMGRGVSYEQYF	TGTGCCAGCAGCCCCATCATGGGCAGGGGGGTTTCCTACGAGCAGTACTTC
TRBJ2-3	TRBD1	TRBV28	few	CASNFDRGGTDTQYF	TGTGCCAGCAATTTTGACAGGGGAGGAACAGATACGCAGTATTTT
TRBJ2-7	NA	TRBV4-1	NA	CASSQEAARAYEQYF	TGCGCCAGCAGCCAAGAGGCCGCCAGGGCCTACGAGCAGTACTTC
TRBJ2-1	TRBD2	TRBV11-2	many	CASSYTSGSHNEQFF	TGTGCCAGCAGCTATACTAGCGGGAGCCACAATGAGCAGTTCTTC
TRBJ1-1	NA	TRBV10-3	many	CAISEGLTGATEAFF	TGTGCCATCAGTGAAGGACTCACCGGGGCCACTGAAGCTTTCTTT
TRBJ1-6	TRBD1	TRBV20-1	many	CSASSGTGGSSPLHF	TGCAGTGCTTCTTCCGGGACAGGGGGTTCTTCACCCCTCCACTTT
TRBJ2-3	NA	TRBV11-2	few	CASSLGSEADTQYF	TGTGCCAGCAGTCTAGGAAGTGAGGCAGATACGCAGTATTTT
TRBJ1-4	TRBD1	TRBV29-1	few	CSARQGTNLGNEKLFF	TGCAGCGCCCGACAGGGGACGAATCTCGGGAATGAAAAACTGTTTTTT
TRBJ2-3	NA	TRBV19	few	CASSSREADTQYF	TGTGCCAGTAGTAGCAGGGAAGCAGATACGCAGTATTTT
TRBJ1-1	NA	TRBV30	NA	CAWDRIMNTEAFF	TGTGCCTGGGACAGGATAATGAACACTGAAGCTTTCTTT
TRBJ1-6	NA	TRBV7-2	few	CASSLALEGSSYNSPLHF	TGTGCCAGCAGCTTAGCGTTGGAGGGGAGCTCCTATAATTCACCCCTCCACTTT
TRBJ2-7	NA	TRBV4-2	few	CASSQGGVGEQYF	TGTGCCAGCAGCCAAGGCGGGGTAGGCGAGCAGTACTTC
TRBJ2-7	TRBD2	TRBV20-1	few	CSARDRAGGYEQYF	TGCAGTGCTAGAGATAGAGCGGGAGGCTACGAGCAGTACTTC
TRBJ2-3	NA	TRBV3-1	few	CASSQGGRTDTQYF	TGTGCCAGCAGCCAAGGCGGCAGAACAGATACGCAGTATTTT
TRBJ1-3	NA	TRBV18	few	CASSPPSISGNTIYF	TGTGCCAGCTCACCACCCTCGATCTCTGGAAACACCATATATTTT
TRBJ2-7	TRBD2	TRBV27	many	CASSFISREGGEQYF	TGTGCCAGCAGTTTCATCAGCCGGGAGGGGGGCGAGCAGTACTTC
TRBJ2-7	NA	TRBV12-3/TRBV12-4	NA	CASSLAGGGRAYEQYF	TGTGCCAGCAGTTTAGCCGGTGGGGGTAGGGCCTACGAGCAGTACTTC
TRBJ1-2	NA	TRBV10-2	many	CASSDGRGSYGYTF	TGCGCCAGCAGTGACGGCAGGGGTAGCTATGGCTACACCTTC
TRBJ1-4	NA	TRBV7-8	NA	CASSLRGEKLFF	TGTGCCAGCAGCTTGCGAGGGGAAAAACTGTTTTTT